These 11 T cell receptor beta chains share one sample of origin, sequenced in a study of blood T cell repertoires in COVID-19. Sequencing used immunoSEQ multiplex PCR; TCRdb keeps in-frame clones, though not all of them. The sample lists 95,000 to 100,000 clones; 85% were seen once. The sample was peripheral blood. The origin of the receptors is a woman in her sixties or seventies with active or convalescent COVID-19.

This rearrangement joins TRBV7-6 to TRBJ1-3; unclear D gene. Germline V lookup: CDR1 SGHVS, CDR2 FNYEAQ. V was trimmed by 5 bases and J by 4 bases, leaving 9 bases between them. The CDR3 extends over 13 amino acids. The CDR3 protein is CASSPSQGNTIYF. DNA of the CDR3: TGTGCCAGCAGCCCCTCGCAGGGAAACACCATATATTTT.

A remark on this clone: This sequence may be a read error, since a much larger clone differs from it by one base. At the DNA level, this CDR3 is encoded by other sequences in the same sample as well. This chain connects TRBV5-1 to TRBJ1-6; 7 nucleotides agree with TRBD1. The CDR3 runs to 15 residues. Losses at the gene ends were 2 bases for V and 9 bases for J; bases not matched to a gene: 8. Germline assignment: CDR1 SGHRS and CDR2 YFSETQ. The CDR3 reads CASSFTGADSSPLHF. Written as DNA, the CDR3 is TGCGCCAGCAGCTTCACAGGGGCGGATTCTTCACCCCTCCACTTT.

The chain employs TRBV27 and TRBJ1-5; the D gene is possibly TRBD1 (5 bases). There are 12 residues in the CDR3. Trimming shortened V by 6 bases and J by 4 bases, and 7 bases separated the two germline ends. The germline V gene encodes CDR1 MNHEY and CDR2 SMNVEV (reference sequence). The CDR3 DNA is TGTGCCAGCAGGTCAGGGAATCAGCCCCAGCATTTT. This translates into CASRSGNQPQHF.

This chain uses TRBV7-2 with TRBJ2-2; 10 bases agree with TRBD1. J gave up 5 bases and V 5 bases, and 8 bases lay outside the gene matches. This CDR3 is 16 amino acids long. Per the germline V gene, CDR1 is SGHTA and CDR2 is FQGNSA. The CDR3 region has the DNA TGTGCCAGCAGCGTAAAGACAGGGGGCGAGACCGGGGAGCTGTTTTTT. It is translated as CASSVKTGGETGELFF.

V is TRBV3-1 (or the pseudogene TRBV3-2) and J is TRBJ1-2; TRBD1 might be the D (5 bases). CDR1 and CDR2 from the germline V gene are LGHDT and YNNKEL (reference sequence). V lost 0 bases and J 8 bases, leaving 10 bases between the germline ends. The CDR3 extends over 13 amino acids. In nucleotides, the CDR3 is TGTGCCAGCAGCCAAGAACTAAGGGGCGGCTACACCTTC. Translated: CASSQELRGGYTF.

CDR3 in amino acids: CASSPGPESEKLFF. The CDR3 DNA reads as TGTGCCAGCAGCCCGGGTCCGGAGAGCGAAAAACTGTTTTTT. V usage is TRBV6-5 and J usage is TRBJ1-4, with unresolved D. Trimming took 6 bases from V and 8 from J, leaving 16 bases between them. The length of the CDR3 is 14 residues. Germline V CDR1 and CDR2: MNHEY, SVGAGI.

The chain couples TRBV28 to TRBJ2-7, with 10 positions matching TRBD2. CDR3 length equals 15 residues. The trim removed 2 bases at V and 4 bases at J, leaving 5 bases unmatched. The germline gives CDR1 MDHEN, CDR2 SYDVKM. Here the CDR3 DNA reads TGTGCCAGCAGTTTACCCGCTAGCGGGAGTTACGAGCAGTACTTC. This translates into CASSLPASGSYEQYF.

This chain links TRBV18 with TRBJ2-1, with 9 nucleotides matching TRBD2. This CDR3 spans 15 amino acids. In germline, CDR1 is KGHSH, CDR2 LQKENI. The V segment lost 6 bases and the J segment 9 bases; nucleotides outside the gene matches: 12. CDR3: CASSIAGGDRTEQFF. CDR3 nucleotides: TGTGCCAGCTCGATTGCGGGAGGGGACCGGACTGAGCAGTTCTTC.

The V call is TRBV11-2, the J call TRBJ2-2; D is uncertain. Trimming cost V 1 base and J 0 bases, with 12 bases left between them. CDR3 length: 17 amino acids. Germline CDR1 and CDR2: SGHAT and FQNNGV. The CDR3 here is CASSLGIGRSNTGELFF. Written as DNA, the CDR3 is TGTGCCAGCAGCTTAGGGATTGGCAGGTCGAACACCGGGGAGCTGTTTTTT. Combining the CDR3 with reference TRBV11-2 and TRBJ2-2 gives the whole variable domain EAGVAQSPRYKIIEKRQSVAFWCNPISGHATLYWYQQILGQGPKLLIQFQNNGVVDDSQLPKDRFSAERLKGVDSTLKIQPAKLEDSAVYLCASSLGIGRSNTGELFFGEGSRLTVL.

This clone came up a few times. The V gene is TRBV6-5, the J gene TRBJ1-1, with a weak D call TRBD1 (5 bases). V was shortened by 0 bases and J by 3 bases, with 14 bases between the two germline ends. Germline V lookup: CDR1 MNHEY, CDR2 SVGAGI. This CDR3 is built from 16 residues. The CDR3, as DNA: TGTGCCAGCAGTTACTCAGGAGGGGCGCTGGACACTGAAGCTTTCTTT. This sequence encodes CASSYSGGALDTEAFF.

The chain couples TRBV5-1 to TRBJ1-3; D call uncertain. Trimming cost V 5 bases and J 0 bases, with 9 bases left between them. The CDR3 runs 14 residues. From germline, CDR1 is SGHRS and CDR2 YFSETQ. The CDR3 region has the DNA TGCGCCAGCAGGCAACAGCCCTCTGGAAACACCATATATTTT. Encoded protein: CASRQQPSGNTIYF. Drawing the rest from reference TRBV5-1 and TRBJ1-3, the complete variable domain is KAGVTQTPRYLIKTRGQQVTLSCSPISGHRSVSWYQQTPGQGLQFLFEYFSETQRNKGNFPGRFSGRQFSNSRSEMNVSTLELGDSALYLCASRQQPSGNTIYFGEGSWLTVV.